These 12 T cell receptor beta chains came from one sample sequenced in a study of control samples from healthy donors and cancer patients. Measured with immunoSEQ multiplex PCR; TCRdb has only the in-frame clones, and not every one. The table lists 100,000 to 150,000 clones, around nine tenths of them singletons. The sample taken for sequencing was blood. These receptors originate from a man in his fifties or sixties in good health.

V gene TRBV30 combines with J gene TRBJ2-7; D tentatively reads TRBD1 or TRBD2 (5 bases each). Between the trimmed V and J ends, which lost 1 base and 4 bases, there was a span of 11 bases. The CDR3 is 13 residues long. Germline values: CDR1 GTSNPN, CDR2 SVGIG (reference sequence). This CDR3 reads CAWSAGRGYEQYF. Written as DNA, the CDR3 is TGTGCCTGGAGTGCAGGGCGCGGGTACGAGCAGTACTTC.

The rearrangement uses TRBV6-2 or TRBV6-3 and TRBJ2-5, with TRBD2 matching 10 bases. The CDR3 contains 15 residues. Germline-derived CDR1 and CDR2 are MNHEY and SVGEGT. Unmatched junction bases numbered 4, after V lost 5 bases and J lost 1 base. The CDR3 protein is CASSPSSGGQETQYF. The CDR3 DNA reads TGTGCCAGCAGTCCGTCTAGCGGGGGCCAAGAGACCCAGTACTTC.

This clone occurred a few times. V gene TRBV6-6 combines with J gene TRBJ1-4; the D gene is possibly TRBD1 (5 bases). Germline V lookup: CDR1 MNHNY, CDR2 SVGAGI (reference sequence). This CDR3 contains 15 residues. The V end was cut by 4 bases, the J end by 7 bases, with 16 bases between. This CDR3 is CASSSAGPGGEKLFF. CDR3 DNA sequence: TGTGCCAGCAGTTCCGCGGGACCGGGGGGTGAAAAACTGTTTTTT.

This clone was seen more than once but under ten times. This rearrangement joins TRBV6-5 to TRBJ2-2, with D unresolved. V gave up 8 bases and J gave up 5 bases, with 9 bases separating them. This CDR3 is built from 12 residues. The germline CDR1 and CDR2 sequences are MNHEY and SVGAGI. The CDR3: CASPDGTGELFF. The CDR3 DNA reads TGTGCCAGCCCGGACGGAACCGGGGAGCTGTTTTTT.

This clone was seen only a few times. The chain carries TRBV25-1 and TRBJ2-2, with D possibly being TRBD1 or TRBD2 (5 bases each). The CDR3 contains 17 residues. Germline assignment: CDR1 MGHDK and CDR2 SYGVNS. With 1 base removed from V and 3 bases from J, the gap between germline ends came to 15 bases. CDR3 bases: TGTGCCAGCAGTGAATGGACGGAGGACACCTACACCGGGGAGCTGTTTTTT. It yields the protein CASSEWTEDTYTGELFF.

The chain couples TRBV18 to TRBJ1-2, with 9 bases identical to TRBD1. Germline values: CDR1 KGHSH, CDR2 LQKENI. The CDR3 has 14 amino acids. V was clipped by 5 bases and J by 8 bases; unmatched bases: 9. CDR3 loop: CASSETQGAGGYTF. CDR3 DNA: TGTGCCAGCTCAGAGACACAGGGGGCTGGGGGCTACACCTTC.

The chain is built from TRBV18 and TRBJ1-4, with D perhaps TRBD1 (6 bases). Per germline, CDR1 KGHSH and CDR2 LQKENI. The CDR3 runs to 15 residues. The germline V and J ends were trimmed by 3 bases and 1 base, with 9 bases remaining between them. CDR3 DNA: TGTGCCAGCTCACCGGAACAGGGAACTAATGAAAAACTGTTTTTT. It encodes CASSPEQGTNEKLFF.

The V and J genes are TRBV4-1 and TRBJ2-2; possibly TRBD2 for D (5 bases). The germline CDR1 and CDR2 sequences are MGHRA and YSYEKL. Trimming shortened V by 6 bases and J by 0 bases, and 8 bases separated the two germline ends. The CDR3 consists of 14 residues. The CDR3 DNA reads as TGCGCCAGCAGATGGGGAGCGAACACCGGGGAGCTGTTTTTT. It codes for CASRWGANTGELFF.

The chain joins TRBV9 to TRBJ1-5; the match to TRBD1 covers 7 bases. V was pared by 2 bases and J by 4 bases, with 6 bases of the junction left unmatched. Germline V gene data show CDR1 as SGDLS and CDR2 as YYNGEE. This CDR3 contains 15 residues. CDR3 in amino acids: CASSVGQGVNQPQHF. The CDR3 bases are TGTGCCAGCAGCGTCGGGCAGGGGGTAAATCAGCCCCAGCATTTT.

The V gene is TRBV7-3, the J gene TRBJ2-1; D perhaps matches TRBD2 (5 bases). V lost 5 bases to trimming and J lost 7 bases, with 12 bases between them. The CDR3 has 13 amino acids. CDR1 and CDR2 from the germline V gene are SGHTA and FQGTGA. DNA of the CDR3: TGTGCCAGCAGCATCAGCGGCTCGAATGAGCAGTTCTTC. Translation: CASSISGSNEQFF.

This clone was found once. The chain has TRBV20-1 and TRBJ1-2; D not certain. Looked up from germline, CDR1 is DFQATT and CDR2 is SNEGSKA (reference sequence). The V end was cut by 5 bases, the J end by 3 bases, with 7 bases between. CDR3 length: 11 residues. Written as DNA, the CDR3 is TGCAGTGCTGCTAAGGACTATGGCTACACCTTC. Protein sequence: CSAAKDYGYTF.

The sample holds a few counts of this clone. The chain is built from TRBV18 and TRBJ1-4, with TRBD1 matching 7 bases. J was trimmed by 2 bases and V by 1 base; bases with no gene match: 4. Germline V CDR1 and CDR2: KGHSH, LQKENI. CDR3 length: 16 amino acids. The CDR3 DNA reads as TGTGCCAGCTCACCACAGTGGGGACAGACTAATGAAAAACTGTTTTTT. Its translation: CASSPQWGQTNEKLFF.